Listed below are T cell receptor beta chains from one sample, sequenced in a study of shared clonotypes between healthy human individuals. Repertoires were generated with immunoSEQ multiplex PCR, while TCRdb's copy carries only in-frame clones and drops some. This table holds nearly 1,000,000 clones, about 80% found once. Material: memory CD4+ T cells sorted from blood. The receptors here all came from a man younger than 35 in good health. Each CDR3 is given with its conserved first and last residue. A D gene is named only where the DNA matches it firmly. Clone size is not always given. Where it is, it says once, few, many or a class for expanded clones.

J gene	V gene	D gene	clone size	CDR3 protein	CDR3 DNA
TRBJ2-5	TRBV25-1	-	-	CASGGGVNSQETQYF	TGTGCCAGCGGGGGGGGCGTGAATAGTCAAGAGACCCAGTACTTC
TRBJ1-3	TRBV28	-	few	CASITSGNTIYF	TGTGCCAGCATCACCTCTGGAAACACCATATATTTT
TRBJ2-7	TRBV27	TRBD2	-	CASSLSPSGSYEQYF	TGTGCCAGCAGTTTATCGCCTAGCGGGAGCTACGAGCAGTACTTC
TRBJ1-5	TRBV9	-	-	CASSQDGISNQPQHF	TGTGCCAGCAGCCAGGACGGGATTAGCAATCAGCCCCAGCATTTT
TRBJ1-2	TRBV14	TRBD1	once	CASSRRTGGSNYGYTF	TGTGCCAGCAGTAGAAGGACAGGGGGCTCTAACTATGGCTACACCTTC
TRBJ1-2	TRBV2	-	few	CASSDPTRGYTF	TGTGCCAGCAGTGACCCGACTAGGGGCTACACCTTC
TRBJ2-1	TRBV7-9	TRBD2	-	CASNQLAGGLYNEQFF	TGTGCCAGCAACCAGTTAGCGGGAGGACTCTACAATGAGCAGTTCTTC
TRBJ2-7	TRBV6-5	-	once	CASSYYSGRGYEQYF	TGTGCCAGCAGTTACTACTCGGGCAGGGGCTACGAGCAGTACTTC
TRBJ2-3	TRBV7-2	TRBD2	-	CASSLILAGVYSSTDTQYF	TGTGCCAGCAGCTTAATACTAGCGGGGGTTTATTCTAGCACAGATACGCAGTATTTT
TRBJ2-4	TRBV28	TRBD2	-	CASTATSGGVNIQYF	TGTGCCAGCACCGCGACTAGCGGGGGGGTAAACATTCAGTACTTC
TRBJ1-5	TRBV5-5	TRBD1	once	CASSSRTGADQPQHF	TGTGCCAGCAGCTCCCGGACAGGGGCCGATCAGCCCCAGCATTTT
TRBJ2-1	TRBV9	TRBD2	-	CASSVALAGGYNEQFF	TGTGCCAGCAGCGTAGCACTGGCGGGGGGCTACAATGAGCAGTTCTTC
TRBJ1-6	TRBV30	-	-	CAWCGARNSPLHF	TGTGCCTGGTGTGGGGCAAGAAATTCACCCCTCCACTTT
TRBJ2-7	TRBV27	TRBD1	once	CASSRDRPFYEQYF	TGTGCCAGCAGTAGGGACAGGCCCTTCTACGAGCAGTACTTC
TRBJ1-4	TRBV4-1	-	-	CASSQGNRPNEKLFF	TGCGCCAGCAGCCAAGGAAACAGGCCGAATGAAAAACTGTTTTTT
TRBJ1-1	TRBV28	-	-	CASSLGSRDARITEAFF	TGTGCCAGCAGTTTAGGATCCAGGGATGCGCGGATTACTGAAGCTTTCTTT
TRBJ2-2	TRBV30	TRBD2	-	CAWSPWTSGNTGELFF	TGTGCCTGGAGCCCTTGGACTAGCGGAAACACCGGGGAGCTGTTTTTT
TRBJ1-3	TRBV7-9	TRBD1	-	CASSPTHRGTGNTIYF	TGTGCCAGCAGCCCAACCCACAGGGGAACTGGAAACACCATATATTTT
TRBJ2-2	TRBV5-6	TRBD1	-	CASSYDRGRTGELFF	TGTGCCAGCAGCTACGACAGGGGGCGAACCGGGGAGCTGTTTTTT
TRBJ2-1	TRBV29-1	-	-	CSSTRGIGEQFF	TGCAGCAGTACAAGAGGAATTGGTGAGCAGTTCTTC
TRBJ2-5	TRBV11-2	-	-	CASSLDGRRETQYF	TGTGCCAGCAGCTTAGATGGTAGGCGGGAGACCCAGTACTTC
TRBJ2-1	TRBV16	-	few	CASSQSRGGNEQFF	TGTGCCAGCAGCCAATCCCGGGGCGGGAATGAGCAGTTCTTC
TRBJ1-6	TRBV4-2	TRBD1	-	CASSQDRQGYSPLHF	TGTGCCAGCAGCCAAGATCGACAGGGTTATTCACCCCTCCACTTT
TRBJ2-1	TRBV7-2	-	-	CASSLKEGSYNEQFF	TGTGCCAGCAGCTTAAAGGAGGGCTCGTACAATGAGCAGTTCTTC
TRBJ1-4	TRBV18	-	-	CASSPTGRSFNEKLFF	TGTGCCAGCTCACCTACAGGGAGAAGCTTTAATGAAAAACTGTTTTTT
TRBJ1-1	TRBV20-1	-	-	CSAPSLGEAFF	TGCAGTGCGCCTTCACTTGGTGAAGCTTTCTTT
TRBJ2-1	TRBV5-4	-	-	CASSLVGYNEQFF	TGTGCCAGCAGCTTGGTGGGTTACAATGAGCAGTTCTTC
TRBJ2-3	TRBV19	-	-	CASSIGTTDTQYF	TGTGCCAGTAGTATAGGGACCACAGATACGCAGTATTTT
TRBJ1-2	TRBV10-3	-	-	CAISVGQLYGYTF	TGTGCCATCAGTGTAGGGCAGTTATATGGCTACACCTTC
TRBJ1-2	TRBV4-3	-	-	CASSLEQGGVYGYTF	TGCGCCAGCAGCCTAGAGCAGGGAGGGGTCTATGGCTACACCTTC
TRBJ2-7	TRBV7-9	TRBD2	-	CASSHGTSPYEQYF	TGTGCCAGCAGCCACGGGACTAGCCCTTACGAGCAGTACTTC
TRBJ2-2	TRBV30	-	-	CAWSKTGDAGELFF	TGTGCCTGGAGTAAGACAGGAGACGCCGGGGAGCTGTTTTTT
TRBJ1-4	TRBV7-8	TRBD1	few	CASSARTGFTEKLFF	TGTGCCAGCAGCGCCCGGACAGGGTTTACCGAAAAACTGTTTTTT
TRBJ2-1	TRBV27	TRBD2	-	CASSSLGGTSGIGYNEQFF	TGTGCCAGCAGTTCCCTCGGGGGGACTAGCGGGATTGGGTACAATGAGCAGTTCTTC
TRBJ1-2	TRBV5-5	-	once	CASSLDIFSGYTF	TGTGCCAGCAGCTTGGACATCTTTTCTGGCTACACCTTC
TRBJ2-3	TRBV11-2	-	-	CASSVVGHPSDTQYF	TGTGCCAGCAGCGTTGTGGGGCACCCCTCAGATACGCAGTATTTT
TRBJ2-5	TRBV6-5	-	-	CASSRNFNQETQYF	TGTGCCAGCAGTAGAAACTTCAACCAAGAGACCCAGTACTTC
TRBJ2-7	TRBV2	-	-	CASSGRSPPEPYEQYF	TGTGCCAGCAGTGGAAGATCCCCCCCGGAGCCCTACGAGCAGTACTTC
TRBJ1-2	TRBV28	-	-	CASSLGAGNDRGYGYTF	TGTGCCAGCAGTTTAGGGGCAGGGAACGACCGGGGCTATGGCTACACCTTC
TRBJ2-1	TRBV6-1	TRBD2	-	CASSARSGGYPNEQFF	TGTGCCAGCAGTGCGAGGAGCGGGGGGTATCCGAATGAGCAGTTCTTC
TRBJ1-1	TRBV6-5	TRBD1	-	CASSARQGHTEAFF	TGTGCCAGCAGTGCCCGACAGGGACATACTGAAGCTTTCTTT
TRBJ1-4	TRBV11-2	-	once	CASSPSADSTNEKLFF	TGTGCCAGCAGCCCTAGTGCGGATTCAACTAATGAAAAACTGTTTTTT
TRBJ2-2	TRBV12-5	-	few	CASGFGTPNTGELFF	TGTGCTAGTGGATTCGGGACTCCAAACACCGGGGAGCTGTTTTTT
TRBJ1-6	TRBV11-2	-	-	CASSLEVIASPLHF	TGTGCCAGCAGCTTAGAAGTAATTGCTTCACCCCTCCACTTT
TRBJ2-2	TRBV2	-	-	CASSRENTGELFF	TGTGCCAGCAGCCGCGAGAACACCGGGGAGCTGTTTTTT